Below, 16 T cell receptor beta chains from the same sample are listed, as sequenced in a study of PD-L1 blockade in urothelial cancer. Clones were read by immunoSEQ multiplex PCR, and TCRdb kept only the in-frame ones, dropping some. Altogether roughly 20,000 clones are present, 90% being singletons, with the ten largest covering roughly a sixth. The specimen was PBMCs, collected around atezolizumab (anti-PD-L1) treatment. The receptor set was obtained from a woman aged 55 to 70 with urothelial cancer.

This clone was counted a single time. This chain links TRBV6-6 with TRBJ2-5; 8 bases are a match to TRBD1. Trimming took 1 base from V and 5 from J; bases not matched to a gene: 9. Germline V gene sequence: CDR1 MNHNY, CDR2 SVGAGI (reference sequence). The CDR3 runs to 16 residues. For the CDR3, the DNA is TGTGCCAGCAGTTACTGGGCAGGGGGCAAAGTGGAGACCCAGTACTTC. Translating gives CASSYWAGGKVETQYF.

The chain couples TRBV2 to TRBJ2-5; 10 positions agree with TRBD1. The CDR3 contains 14 residues. CDR1 is SNHLY and CDR2 is FYNNEI in the germline V gene. With 5 bases clipped from V and 3 bases from J, the junction kept 3 bases outside the gene matches. The CDR3 loop reads CASSLGTGEETQYF. The CDR3 coding sequence is TGTGCCAGCAGTCTCGGGACAGGGGAAGAGACCCAGTACTTC.

As DNA, the CDR3 is TGCGCCAGCAGCCAAGGAAGGGGACAGGGGATTTATGAGACCCAGTACTTC. Its translation is CASSQGRGQGIYETQYF. The chain joins TRBV5-1 to TRBJ2-5; 10 nucleotides agree with TRBD1. V lost 4 bases and J lost 5; bases outside the gene matches: 14. Germline V gene sequence: CDR1 SGHRS, CDR2 YFSETQ. The CDR3 is made up of 17 amino acids.

V usage is TRBV9 and J usage is TRBJ2-3, with a tentative D call TRBD1 (6 bases). The length of the CDR3 is 15 residues. V was cut by 1 base and J by 1 base, with 10 bases left in between. CDR1 is SGDLS and CDR2 is YYNGEE in the germline V gene. The CDR3 DNA reads TGTGCCAGCAGCGTACAGGGGTCCCGCACAGATACGCAGTATTTT. This encodes CASSVQGSRTDTQYF. The entire variable domain, with the rest obtained from reference TRBV9 and TRBJ2-3, is as follows: DSGVTQTPKHLITATGQRVTLRCSPRSGDLSVYWYQQSLDQGLQFLIQYYNGEERAKGNILERFSAQQFPDLHSELNLSSLELGDSALYFCASSVQGSRTDTQYFGPGTRLTVL.

CDR3 coding DNA: TGCGCCAGCAGCCACCCATTGACTAGCGGGGTTCAAGAGACCCAGTACTTC. Amino acids: CASSHPLTSGVQETQYF. J is TRBJ2-5 and V is TRBV4-1; TRBD2 agrees at 11 bases. This CDR3 region has 17 residues. Germline CDR1 is MGHRA and CDR2 is YSYEKL. With 3 bases clipped from V and 2 bases from J, the junction kept 8 bases outside the gene matches.

The V call is TRBV4-3, the J call TRBJ2-6; possibly TRBD2 for D (6 bases). V lost 1 base, J lost 0 bases, and 10 bases lay in between. The CDR3 is 17 amino acids. Germline CDR1 LGHNA, CDR2 YSLEER. In DNA form, the CDR3 reads TGCGCCAGCAGCCAAGTAGGAGGGGCCTCTGGGGCCAACGTCCTGACTTTC. Translation: CASSQVGGASGANVLTF.

The V gene is TRBV7-2, the J gene TRBJ2-3; D not resolved. The CDR3 is 12 amino acids. Trimming stripped 4 bases from V and 4 bases from J, with 6 bases between. Germline V gene data show CDR1 as SGHTA and CDR2 as FQGNSA. The CDR3 nucleotides are TGTGCCAGCAGCTCGTTAGCAGATACGCAGTATTTT. Protein: CASSSLADTQYF.

This sequence joins TRBV29-1 and TRBJ2-2; D is undetermined. The CDR3 loop spans 14 amino acids. Between the trimmed V and J ends, which lost 7 bases and 1 base, there was a span of 13 bases. Germline CDR1 SQVTM, CDR2 ANQGSEA. CDR3 sequence (DNA): TGCAGCGGCCGAAGACTGGAGAACACCGGGGAGCTGTTTTTT. Translation: CSGRRLENTGELFF.

The chain carries TRBV2 and TRBJ1-5; unclear D gene. V lost 8 bases to trimming and J lost 9 bases, with 14 bases between them. This CDR3 contains 12 residues. From germline, CDR1 is SNHLY and CDR2 FYNNEI. CDR3 nucleotide sequence: TGTGCCAGCCGGCCTCCTAGTGGGCCCCAGCATTTT. Protein sequence: CASRPPSGPQHF.

The chain uses TRBV7-2 and TRBJ1-1; D may be TRBD1 (6 bases). The V gene lost 4 bases and the J gene lost 4 bases, with 13 bases spanning the gap. The CDR3 consists of 14 residues. Germline V CDR1 and CDR2: SGHTA, FQGNSA. The CDR3 is CASSYRASSTEAFF. CDR3 nucleotides: TGTGCCAGCAGCTACAGGGCCTCTTCCACTGAAGCTTTCTTT.

The chain couples TRBV7-3 to TRBJ2-5; the match to TRBD1 covers 7 bases. CDR1 and CDR2 from the germline V gene are SGHTA and FQGTGA. CDR3 length equals 14 residues. The J segment lost 5 bases and the V segment lost 5 bases, leaving 8 bases of the junction unmatched. CDR3 sequence (DNA): TGTGCCAGCAGCATAGAAGGGGGCCGGGAGACCCAGTACTTC. Translating it yields CASSIEGGRETQYF.

The V call is TRBV18, the J call TRBJ2-3; TRBD1 agrees at 9 bases. This CDR3 is built from 16 residues. Germline V gene sequence: CDR1 KGHSH, CDR2 LQKENI. The V gene end was trimmed by 9 bases and the J gene end by 3 bases; junction bases not matched to a gene: 13. The DNA for the CDR3 is TGTGCCAGTCGGCAGAGGGTACAGGGGGCAACAGATACGCAGTATTTT. Its protein is CASRQRVQGATDTQYF. The complete variable domain, with remaining parts taken from reference TRBV18 and TRBJ2-3, reads NAGVMQNPRHLVRRRGQEARLRCSPMKGHSHVYWYRQLPEEGLKFMVYLQKENIIDESGMPKERFSAEFPKEGPSILRIQQVVRGDSAAYFCASRQRVQGATDTQYFGPGTRLTVL.

In its sample, this clone was seen once. The V call is TRBV25-1, the J call TRBJ1-5; D is ambiguous. CDR1 is MGHDK, CDR2 SYGVNS, per germline. The CDR3 has 14 amino acids. The V and J ends lost 1 base and 3 bases respectively, with 7 bases between them. CDR3 region: CASSESGPNQPQHF. Written as DNA, the CDR3 is TGTGCCAGCAGTGAATCAGGCCCCAATCAGCCCCAGCATTTT.

This chain connects TRBV28 to TRBJ2-1, with 9 bases lining up with TRBD2. The ends lost 7 bases at V and 8 bases at J; junction bases unmatched: 9. Germline assignment: CDR1 MDHEN and CDR2 SYDVKM. This CDR3 comprises 14 residues. The CDR3 bases are TGTGCCAGCATGGCGGGAGGGCCGGTCGATGAGCAGTTCTTC. Translated, it gives CASMAGGPVDEQFF. Full variable domain (missing parts from reference TRBV28 and TRBJ2-1): DVKVTQSSRYLVKRTGEKVFLECVQDMDHENMFWYRQDPGLGLRLIYFSYDVKMKEKGDIPEGYSVSREKKERFSLILESASTNQTSMYLCASMAGGPVDEQFFGPGTRLTVL.

This rearrangement joins TRBV9 to TRBJ1-4; tentatively, D is TRBD1 (6 bases). Germline CDR1 SGDLS, CDR2 YYNGEE. The ends were cut back, 0 bases at V and 4 bases at J, with 10 bases in the middle. The CDR3 has 15 amino acids. CDR3 nucleotides: TGTGCCAGCAGCGTAGCAGGGGAAAGTAATGAAAAACTGTTTTTT. Amino acids: CASSVAGESNEKLFF.

The chain joins TRBV27 to TRBJ2-1; tentatively, D is TRBD2 (6 bases). CDR1 and CDR2 from the germline V gene are MNHEY and SMNVEV (reference sequence). The CDR3 has 13 residues. V was shortened by 8 bases and J by 10 bases, with 18 bases between the two germline ends. CDR3 amino acids: CASRLSGGREQFF. CDR3 bases: TGTGCCAGCCGTCTCTCAGGAGGGCGGGAGCAGTTCTTC.